These 30 T cell receptor beta chains came from one sample sequenced in a study of neurological immune-mediated disorders. TCRdb processed the 5' RACE reads anew with MiXCR; each CDR3 protein has one entry. The sample includes more than 30,000 distinct CDR3 sequences, about 4.5% seen only once; the top ten take roughly 23%. The material sequenced was PBMCs. The receptors were sampled from a man aged 18-30 years in good health.

This clonotype was picked up many times. The chain couples TRBV6-5 to TRBJ1-2; perhaps TRBD1 as D (5 bases). The ends were cut back, 6 bases at V and 4 bases at J, with 12 bases in the middle. CDR1 MNHEY and CDR2 SVGAGI come from the germline V gene. The CDR3 runs to 13 residues. The CDR3 here is CASSSQGGYGYTF. CDR3 sequence (DNA): TGTGCCAGCAGCTCCCAGGGAGGCTATGGCTACACCTTC.

This clonotype was picked up many times. The chain is built from TRBV5-1 and TRBJ2-3; tentatively, D is TRBD2 (6 bases). The CDR3 totals 15 residues. The germline V gene has CDR1 SGHRS and CDR2 YFSETQ. The V end lost 5 bases, the J end lost 2 bases, and 15 bases lay between the germline ends. The CDR3 sequence is CASSSSGRHTDTQYF. The CDR3 coding sequence is TGCGCCAGCAGTTCCAGCGGGCGCCACACAGATACGCAGTATTTT.

This clonotype has at least ten counts. The J gene is TRBJ2-7, the V gene TRBV20-1; 9 bases map to TRBD1. With V trimmed by 0 bases and J by 3 bases, 6 bases remained unmatched. Germline CDR1 is DFQATT and CDR2 is SNEGSKA (reference sequence). This CDR3 comprises 15 residues. CDR3 nucleotide sequence: TGCAGTGCTAGAGACCCCGGGACAGGGTTCTACGAGCAGTACTTC. Translation gives CSARDPGTGFYEQYF.

This clonotype came up many times. The V call is TRBV4-3, the J call TRBJ1-2, with no clear D. CDR1 and CDR2 (germline): LGHNA, YSLEER. The V gene lost 4 bases and the J gene lost 2 bases, with 11 bases spanning the gap. This CDR3 has 14 amino acids. CDR3 loop: CASSPSGLNYGYTF. The CDR3 DNA sequence: TGCGCCAGCAGCCCCTCAGGACTAAACTATGGCTACACCTTC.

This clonotype was seen ten or more times. The rearrangement joins TRBV5-1 to TRBJ1-2; D is uncertain. There are 13 residues in the CDR3. Germline values: CDR1 SGHRS, CDR2 YFSETQ. V lost 0 bases and J lost 5, with 8 bases in between. The CDR3 loop is CASSLEERYGYTF. The CDR3 DNA is TGCGCCAGCAGCTTGGAAGAGAGGTATGGCTACACCTTC.

The sample holds many counts of this clonotype. The rearrangement uses TRBV5-1 and TRBJ1-2; possible D gene TRBD1, 5 bases. V was pared by 4 bases and J by 2 bases, with 18 bases between. The CDR3 extends over 16 amino acids. Germline-derived CDR1 and CDR2 are SGHRS and YFSETQ. Here the CDR3 reads CASSPGGRGTNYGYTF. DNA for the CDR3: TGCGCCAGCAGCCCCGGGGGTCGAGGAACAAACTATGGCTACACCTTC.

This clonotype was observed at least ten times. The chain is built from TRBV12-3 or TRBV12-4 and TRBJ2-2; 10 bases are a match to TRBD1. The V gene end was trimmed by 9 bases and the J gene end by 6 bases; junction bases not matched to a gene: 10. This CDR3 has 15 residues. The CDR3 bases are TGTGCCAGTCAGACAGGGGGCACGTTCGCCGGGGAGCTGTTTTTT. Encoded protein: CASQTGGTFAGELFF.

Only a few counts were recorded for this clonotype. This chain connects TRBV27 to TRBJ1-4; D gene unclear. Germline-derived CDR1 and CDR2 are MNHEY and SMNVEV (reference sequence). With 7 bases removed from V and 0 bases from J, the gap between germline ends came to 9 bases. This CDR3 has 14 amino acids. CDR3 sequence: CASKGSATNEKLFF. For the CDR3, the DNA is TGTGCCAGCAAAGGGTCAGCAACTAATGAAAAACTGTTTTTT.

This clonotype appeared many times. This chain links TRBV9 with TRBJ2-7; D tentatively fits TRBD1 or TRBD2 (5 bases each). V was cut by 3 bases and J by 2 bases, with 12 bases left in between. Germline V gene lookup returns CDR1 SGDLS and CDR2 YYNGEE. CDR3 length equals 14 residues. DNA for the CDR3: TGTGCCAGCAGCGCCGGGACGCGGACCTACGAGCAGTACTTC. This gives the protein CASSAGTRTYEQYF.

This clonotype has at least ten counts. Germline and junction disagree at one end, which may indicate a read error. DNA of the CDR3: TGCGCCAGCAGATTGGAGGGAGCCCGGCAGTACTTC. It specifies CASRLEGARQYF. The rearrangement joins TRBV5-1 to TRBJ2-7; TRBD2 might be the D (6 bases). This CDR3 spans 12 amino acids. Germline V gene lookup returns CDR1 SGHRS and CDR2 YFSETQ.

This clonotype was seen many times. V gene TRBV24-1 combines with J gene TRBJ2-3; D remains ambiguous. In germline, CDR1 is KGHDR, CDR2 SFDVKD. V was shortened by 4 bases and J by 4 bases, with 11 bases between the two germline ends. The CDR3 consists of 14 residues. The DNA for the CDR3 is TGTGCCACCAGTGAACGAAAACCCCCAGATACGCAGTATTTT. This gives the protein CATSERKPPDTQYF.

This clonotype was seen at least ten times. The gene calls are TRBV10-2 and TRBJ2-3, with TRBD2 identical over 12 bases. This CDR3 is 15 amino acids long. The trim removed 11 bases at V and 2 bases at J, leaving 8 bases unmatched. Germline loops: CDR1 WSHSY, CDR2 SAAADI. The CDR3 here is CASHTSGGTTDTQYF. The CDR3 coding sequence is TGCGCCTCACATACTAGCGGGGGGACCACAGATACGCAGTATTTT.

This clonotype has a count of ten or more. The V and J genes are TRBV27 and TRBJ1-1; 7 bases agree with TRBD1. Unmatched junction bases numbered 7, after V lost 6 bases and J lost 6 bases. The CDR3 is 13 residues long. The germline V gene encodes CDR1 MNHEY and CDR2 SMNVEV (reference sequence). The CDR3 spells CASRSGQVPEAFF. The CDR3 DNA reads as TGTGCCAGCAGATCTGGACAGGTCCCTGAAGCTTTCTTT.

At least ten counts were recorded for this clonotype. The chain joins TRBV28 to TRBJ2-1; 16 positions agree with TRBD2. There are 17 residues in the CDR3. V trimming: 6 bases; J trimming: 6 bases; junction bases outside the gene matches: 8. The germline V gene has CDR1 MDHEN and CDR2 SYDVKM. CDR3 protein: CASRPGGLAGGLNEQFF. The CDR3 bases are TGTGCCAGCAGGCCAGGGGGACTAGCGGGGGGGCTCAATGAGCAGTTCTTC.

This clonotype was counted many times. V and J are TRBV20-1 and TRBJ1-1; 8 nucleotides align to TRBD1. Trimming cost V 2 bases and J 1 base; bases outside gene matches: 3. Per germline, CDR1 DFQATT and CDR2 SNEGSKA (reference sequence). This CDR3 has 14 amino acids. The CDR3 reads CSARWGTGNTEAFF. The DNA of the CDR3 is TGCAGTGCTAGATGGGGGACAGGGAACACTGAAGCTTTCTTT.

Many counts were recorded for this clonotype. The V and J genes are TRBV9 and TRBJ2-1; 10 nucleotides align to TRBD2. The germline V gene has CDR1 SGDLS and CDR2 YYNGEE. Germline trimming cut 3 bases from V and 8 bases from J; bases unmatched to any gene: 8. The CDR3 sequence is 15 residues long. CDR3 sequence (DNA): TGTGCCAGCAGCGCTAATAGCGGGGGGTGGGATGAGCAGTTCTTC. It encodes CASSANSGGWDEQFF.

This clonotype was observed at least ten times. The V call is TRBV24-1, the J call TRBJ2-5; possible D gene TRBD2, 6 bases. Trimming stripped 5 bases from V and 0 bases from J, with 18 bases between. Germline values: CDR1 KGHDR, CDR2 SFDVKD. The CDR3 length is 17 residues. CDR3 bases: TGTGCCACCAGTGGGTGGGGTGCAGGAGGGTACCAAGAGACCCAGTACTTC. Translated, it gives CATSGWGAGGYQETQYF.

The sample holds a few counts of this clonotype. The V gene is TRBV18, the J gene TRBJ2-5; D may be TRBD2 (6 bases). This CDR3 spans 13 amino acids. V was trimmed by 6 bases and J by 3 bases, leaving 11 bases between them. The germline V gene has CDR1 KGHSH and CDR2 LQKENI. CDR3 sequence (DNA): TGTGCCAGCTCGCGGGGTGCAAAAGAGACCCAGTACTTC. It specifies CASSRGAKETQYF. Together with reference TRBV18 and TRBJ2-5, the CDR3 gives the full variable domain: NAGVMQNPRHLVRRRGQEARLRCSPMKGHSHVYWYRQLPEEGLKFMVYLQKENIIDESGMPKERFSAEFPKEGPSILRIQQVVRGDSAAYFCASSRGAKETQYFGPGTRLLVL.

This clonotype was found many times. This sequence joins TRBV7-2 and TRBJ2-3; 8 bases align to TRBD2. Per germline, CDR1 SGHTA and CDR2 FQGNSA. The CDR3 runs 16 residues. Trimming cost V 4 bases and J 3 bases; bases outside gene matches: 9. CDR3 loop: CASSSRGGGKTDTQYF. CDR3 DNA: TGTGCCAGCAGCTCCCGGGGGGGTGGGAAAACAGATACGCAGTATTTT.

This clonotype was counted ten times or more. This chain links TRBV6-2 or TRBV6-3 with TRBJ1-6; D remains ambiguous. Germline lookup yields CDR1 MNHEY and CDR2 SVGEGT. The CDR3 covers 14 residues. The V gene lost 6 bases and the J gene lost 1 base, with 7 bases spanning the gap. The CDR3 coding sequence is TGTGCCAGCAGCGGGATGTCCTATAATTCACCCCTCCACTTT. Protein: CASSGMSYNSPLHF.

This clonotype was detected ten times or more. The chain links TRBV20-1 to TRBJ1-5; TRBD1 agrees at 8 bases. Germline trimming cut 3 bases from V and 4 bases from J; bases unmatched to any gene: 8. Germline V gene data show CDR1 as DFQATT and CDR2 as SNEGSKA (reference sequence). The CDR3 extends over 15 amino acids. CDR3 DNA sequence: TGCAGTGCTAGTAGGGGGACAGGAGATAATCAGCCCCAGCATTTT. Residues: CSASRGTGDNQPQHF.

This clonotype was seen at least ten times. The rearrangement joins TRBV27 to TRBJ2-2, with no clear D. Germline CDR1 is MNHEY and CDR2 is SMNVEV (reference sequence). Between the trimmed V and J ends, which lost 3 bases and 1 base, there was a span of 6 bases. There are 14 residues in the CDR3. The CDR3 DNA reads as TGTGCCAGCAGTTTGATGGGGAACACCGGGGAGCTGTTTTTT. Translated: CASSLMGNTGELFF.

This clonotype was seen a handful of times. V usage is TRBV30 and J usage is TRBJ2-5, with D possibly being TRBD1 or TRBD2 (6 bases each). The germline V and J ends were trimmed by 2 bases and 5 bases, with 15 bases remaining between them. CDR1 and CDR2 from the germline V gene are GTSNPN and SVGIG (reference sequence). This CDR3 region has 14 residues. In nucleotides, the CDR3 is TGTGCCTGGAGTCTGGGGGGCGCAATGGAGACCCAGTACTTC. This sequence encodes CAWSLGGAMETQYF. The full variable domain, its missing parts supplied by reference TRBV30 and TRBJ2-5, is SQTIHQWPATLVQPVGSPLSLECTVEGTSNPNLYWYRQAAGRGLQLLFYSVGIGQISSEVPQNLSASRPQDRQFILSSKKLLLSDSGFYLCAWSLGGAMETQYFGPGTRLLVL.

This clonotype appeared many times. This chain links TRBV11-3 with TRBJ2-1, with TRBD2 matching over 10 bases. With 2 bases clipped from V and 8 bases from J, the junction kept 3 bases outside the gene matches. In germline, CDR1 is SGHNT, CDR2 YENEEA. CDR3 size: 14 residues. The CDR3 region has the DNA TGTGCCAGCAGCTTAACTAGCGGGGTCGATGAGCAGTTCTTC. Amino acid sequence: CASSLTSGVDEQFF.

This clonotype was seen many times. This rearrangement joins TRBV5-1 to TRBJ2-2, with D maybe TRBD1 (6 bases). Germline V gene lookup returns CDR1 SGHRS and CDR2 YFSETQ. The CDR3 has 16 amino acids. The V end lost 4 bases, the J end lost 3 bases, and 16 bases lay between the germline ends. The CDR3 coding sequence is TGCGCCAGCAGCCACCGCCGGGACACCTACACCGGGGAGCTGTTTTTT. Translated: CASSHRRDTYTGELFF.

This clonotype was found many times. V is TRBV20-1 and J is TRBJ2-5, with TRBD1 identical over 7 bases. The germline gives CDR1 DFQATT, CDR2 SNEGSKA (reference sequence). With V trimmed by 3 bases and J by 0 bases, 7 bases remained unmatched. The CDR3 runs 15 residues. CDR3 protein: CSASRQGTYQETQYF. CDR3 coding DNA: TGCAGTGCTAGCCGACAGGGCACCTACCAAGAGACCCAGTACTTC.

This clonotype was counted many times. V gene TRBV2 combines with J gene TRBJ1-2; D remains ambiguous. The CDR3 totals 13 residues. Trimming pared 4 bases from V and 6 bases from J, leaving 12 bases between. In germline, CDR1 is SNHLY, CDR2 FYNNEI. The CDR3 coding sequence is TGTGCCAGCAGTGTCGAGCGGACCGATGGCTACACCTTC. It translates to CASSVERTDGYTF.

In its sample, this clonotype was seen many times. J is TRBJ2-7 and V is TRBV7-9, with TRBD1 matching over 10 bases. Germline-derived CDR1 and CDR2 are SEHNR and FQNEAQ (reference sequence). The CDR3 totals 16 residues. Unmatched junction bases numbered 11, after V lost 3 bases and J lost 6 bases. CDR3 sequence (DNA): TGTGCCAGCAGCTTCGAGACAGGGGGCTCAACGCGCGAGCAGTACTTC. Its translation: CASSFETGGSTREQYF.

This clonotype was found many times. V is TRBV20-1 and J is TRBJ2-7; 7 bases match TRBD1. V shed 8 bases, J shed 2 bases, and the junction held 6 bases outside the gene matches. Per the germline V gene, CDR1 is DFQATT and CDR2 is SNEGSKA (reference sequence). The CDR3 has 12 amino acids. The CDR3 is CSLQGPTYEQYF. The CDR3 nucleotides read TGCAGTCTACAGGGGCCTACCTACGAGCAGTACTTC.

This clonotype was recorded at least ten times. The V call is TRBV5-1, the J call TRBJ2-2; 14 bases are a match to TRBD2. Per the germline V gene, CDR1 is SGHRS and CDR2 is YFSETQ. The CDR3 is 18 amino acids. Trimming removed 3 bases from V and 5 bases from J; junction bases left unmatched: 9. The CDR3 region has the DNA TGCGCCAGCAGCTGGACCGGGACTAGCGGGGGAAGAACCGGGGAGCTGTTTTTT. Translation gives CASSWTGTSGGRTGELFF.